This T cell receptor (beta chain) was documented in a study of blood T cell repertoires in COVID-19. In the study overall: Acute and convalescent COVID-19 samples came from the United States, Italy and Spain.

In the source study's methods: Amplification from reference gene primers served as the basis for estimated nucleated cell counts. TCRdb keeps only in-frame clones here, not all; method: immunoSEQ multiplex PCR. V and J calls and clone size are copied from that table; D and trimming were computed from the DNA. This sample has approximately 280,000 clones, with around nine tenths found just once. Donors in Cohort 3 counted as recovered after two negative PCRs, clearance, or symptom resolution. Germline CDR1 reads SNHLY; CDR2 reads FYNNEI. Unmatched junction bases numbered 6, after V lost 6 bases and J lost 5 bases. The CDR3 sequence is 14 residues long.

The rearrangement links TRBV2 to TRBJ1-4; TRBD1 aligns across 7 bases. The sequence derives from a woman aged 40 to 50 who had recovered from COVID-19. The source material was PBMCs or T cells enriched from blood (not recorded which). The CDR3 DNA reads as TGTGCCAGCAGGGGTACAGGGGTGAATGAAAAACTGTTTTTT. Amino acids: CASRGTGVNEKLFF. Variable domain in full (rest from reference TRBV2 and TRBJ1-4): EPEVTQTPSHQVTQMGQEVILRCVPISNHLYFYWYRQILGQKVEFLVSFYNNEISEKSEIFDDQFSVERPDGSNFTLKIRSTKLEDSAMYFCASRGTGVNEKLFFGSGTQLSVL.